This T cell receptor beta chain emerged from a study of Ad26.COV2.S vaccination and SARS-CoV-2 variants. Between the trimmed V and J ends, which lost 0 bases and 2 bases, there was a span of 11 bases. The CDR3 is 15 residues long. CDR1 is MGHDK and CDR2 is SYGVNS in the germline V gene. TCRdb keeps only in-frame clones here, not all; method: immunoSEQ multiplex PCR. This sample has a few hundred thousand clones; about nine tenths occur once, and the top ten carry 5.5%. Documented treatment: roughly 18 received Ad26.COV2.S at low or high dose, single or two shots; about 5 received placebo; per-sample allocation not given. Collection of the samples took place on day 63 after the first injection of vaccine or placebo.

The sequencing used peripheral blood, collected in a trial of Ad26.COV2.S vaccine versus placebo. The chain is built from TRBV25-1 and TRBJ2-7; possible D gene TRBD2, 5 bases. The sequence came from a person between 18 and 65 years old who received the Ad26.COV2.S COVID-19 vaccine or a placebo. CDR3 amino acids: CASSEYNMGAYEQYF. CDR3 coding DNA: TGTGCCAGCAGTGAATATAATATGGGAGCCTACGAGCAGTACTTC.